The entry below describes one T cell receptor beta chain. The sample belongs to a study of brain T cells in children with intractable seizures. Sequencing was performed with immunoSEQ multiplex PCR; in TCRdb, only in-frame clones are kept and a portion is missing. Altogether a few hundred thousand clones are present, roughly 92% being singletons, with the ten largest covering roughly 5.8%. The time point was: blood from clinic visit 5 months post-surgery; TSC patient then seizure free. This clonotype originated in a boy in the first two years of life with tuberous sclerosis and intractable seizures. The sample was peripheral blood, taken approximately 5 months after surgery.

This CDR3 reads CASRLGQGPAEQYF. The CDR3 DNA sequence: TGTGCCAGCAGGCTAGGACAGGGACCCGCCGAGCAGTACTTC. The chain is built from TRBV6-6 and TRBJ2-7, with 8 bases fitting TRBD1. V lost 6 bases and J lost 6; bases outside the gene matches: 10. The CDR3 has 14 residues. CDR1 is MNHNY, CDR2 SVGAGI, per germline (reference sequence).